This is a list of T cell receptor beta chains from one sample in a study of T cell changes during pregnancy in multiple sclerosis. TCRdb's copy holds only in-frame clones and misses some; the assay was immunoSEQ multiplex PCR. The sample lists about 68,000 clones; around 90% were seen once. The specimen comprised peripheral blood, sampled after pregnancy. The receptors were gathered from a female donor in good health, enrolled as a control in a pregnancy study. The CDR3 runs from the conserved cysteine through the conserved F or W. The order of the fields is CDR3 length, D gene, J gene, V gene, clone size, CDR3 DNA, CDR3 protein. D genes are given only for firm matches. The size of a clone is reported for some rows only, either as once, few or many, or as a class for expanded clones.

>19|TRBD2|TRBJ2-1|TRBV5-6|-
TGTGCCAGCAGCCCCACCCCCACACTAGCGGACCGGTCCTACAATGAGCAGTTCTTC
CASSPTPTLADRSYNEQFF
>15|TRBD2|TRBJ2-2|TRBV2|once
TGTGCCAGCAGTGAAGATAGCGGGGGGTCTGGGGAGCTGTTTTTT
CASSEDSGGSGELFF
>14|-|TRBJ2-2|TRBV7-8|-
TGTGCCAGCAGCTCAAAAACTAGGACCGGGGAGCTGTTTTTT
CASSSKTRTGELFF
>13|-|TRBJ2-5|TRBV7-2|-
TGTGCCAGCAGCTTGGAGTGGGAAGAGACCCAGTACTTC
CASSLEWEETQYF
>15|-|TRBJ2-7|TRBV19|-
TGTGCCAGTAGAAAACAGCAGGACAGCTCCTACGAGCAGTACTTC
CASRKQQDSSYEQYF
>12|TRBD1|TRBJ1-4|TRBV19|once
TGTGCCAGTAGGGTACAGGGGAAGGGACTGTTTTTT
CASRVQGKGLFF
>14|-|TRBJ1-1|TRBV7-9|-
TGTGCCAGCAGCTTAGTGACAGGTGAAGGTGAAGCTTTCTTT
CASSLVTGEGEAFF
>16|TRBD1|TRBJ2-2|TRBV28|-
TGTGCCAGCAGTACACCGGGACAGGGGAAGGCCGGGGAGCTGTTTTTT
CASSTPGQGKAGELFF
>12|TRBD1|TRBJ2-7|TRBV10-3|-
TGTGCCATCAGACTGGACAGGGGCGAGCAGTACTTC
CAIRLDRGEQYF
>16|TRBD2|TRBJ2-2|TRBV5-1|once
TGCGCCAGCTGTCCTAGCGGGGGGATGGAATCCGGGGAGCTGTTTTTT
CASCPSGGMESGELFF
>19|-|TRBJ2-6|TRBV4-1|-
TGCGCCAGCAGCCAAGACCCGGGGAGACTCCGCTCTGGGGCCAACGTCCTGACTTTC
CASSQDPGRLRSGANVLTF
>15|TRBD2|TRBJ2-1|TRBV29-1|-
TGCAGCGTTGTGTTTAGCGGGCGGGTTTACAATGAGCAGTTCTTC
CSVVFSGRVYNEQFF
>13|-|TRBJ2-1|TRBV7-9|-
TGTGCCGGAGGGCTTCCCGACAAGAATGAGCAGTTCTTC
CAGGLPDKNEQFF
>14|TRBD2|TRBJ2-5|TRBV29-1|-
TGCAGCGTTAGTAGCGGGAGTGTTGGAGAGACCCAGTACTTC
CSVSSGSVGETQYF
>14|-|TRBJ1-3|TRBV5-1|-
TGCGCCAGCAGCTTGCCGGGATACGGAAACACCATATATTTT
CASSLPGYGNTIYF
>15|TRBD2|TRBJ2-1|TRBV7-3|-
TGTGCCAGCAGCTTCGCTAGCGGGAGCTACAATGAGCAGTTCTTC
CASSFASGSYNEQFF
>16|-|TRBJ1-1|TRBV4-1|few
TGCGCCAGCAGCCAAGAAAGACGGCGGTTGAACACTGAAGCTTTCTTT
CASSQERRRLNTEAFF
>15|-|TRBJ2-3|TRBV5-1|-
TGCGCCAGCAGCTTAATGGGAGTGGGAGGAGATACGCAGTATTTT
CASSLMGVGGDTQYF
>16|TRBD2|TRBJ2-2|TRBV7-8|-
TGTGCCAGCAGCTTACCTAGCGGGAGGGGGCCCGGGGAGCTGTTTTTT
CASSLPSGRGPGELFF
>14|-|TRBJ2-3|TRBV13|-
TGTGCCAGCAGCCGCCGGGACTCCGTATCTACGCAGTATTTT
CASSRRDSVSTQYF
>12|TRBD1|TRBJ1-1|TRBV11-2|-
TGTGCCAGCAGCCCAGACAGGGGGCTAGCTTTCTTT
CASSPDRGLAFF
>17|-|TRBJ2-1|TRBV18|-
TGTGCCAGCTCACGACCCTTTCGGGGGAGGACCTACAATGAGCAGTTCTTC
CASSRPFRGRTYNEQFF